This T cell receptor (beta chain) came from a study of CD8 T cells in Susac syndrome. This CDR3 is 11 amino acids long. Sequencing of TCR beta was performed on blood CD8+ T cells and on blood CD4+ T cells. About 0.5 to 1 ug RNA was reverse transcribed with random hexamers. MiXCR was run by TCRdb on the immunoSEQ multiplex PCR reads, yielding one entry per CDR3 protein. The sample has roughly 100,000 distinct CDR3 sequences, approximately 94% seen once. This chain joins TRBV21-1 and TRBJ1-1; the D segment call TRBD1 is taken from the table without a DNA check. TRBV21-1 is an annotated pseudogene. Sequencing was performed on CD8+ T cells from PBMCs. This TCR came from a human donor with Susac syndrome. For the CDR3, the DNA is TGTGCCAGCAGCAAAGCCCGGGGAGCTTTCTTT. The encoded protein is CASSKARGAFF.